The 9 T cell receptor beta chains listed next were all sequenced from one sample in a study of T cell repertoires in cytomegalovirus infection. TCRdb passed the reads through MiXCR, listing each CDR3 protein once. The data show fewer than 1,000,000 distinct CDR3 sequences, with roughly 30% seen just once and 13% held by the top ten. Their target antigens are unknown. The material was cultured CD8+ T cells from PBMCs, obtained from culture after CMV antigen stimulation. The origin of the receptors is a human donor in good health (CMV status not recorded). Some clones in this sample may be carry-over from other donors' samples.

The chain links TRBV6-2 or TRBV6-3 to TRBJ2-5, with D perhaps TRBD1 (6 bases). In germline, CDR1 is MNHEY, CDR2 SVGEGT. This CDR3 spans 14 amino acids. Trimming shortened V by 2 bases and J by 6 bases, and 13 bases separated the two germline ends. DNA for the CDR3: TGTGCCAGCAGTTACGGGGCAGGGGAAAAGACCCAGTACTTC. This encodes CASSYGAGEKTQYF.

J is TRBJ2-2 and V is TRBV13; TRBD2 aligns across 10 bases. The CDR3 consists of 15 residues. Trimming at V came to 3 bases and at J to 4 bases, leaving 2 bases not matched to a gene. The germline gives CDR1 PRHDT, CDR2 FYEKMQ (reference sequence). CDR3 sequence (DNA): TGTGCCAGCAGCTTGTCTAGCGGGGGCACCGGGGAGCTGTTTTTT. It specifies CASSLSSGGTGELFF.

This clonotype showed up just a few times. This sequence joins TRBV6-6 and TRBJ1-1; perhaps TRBD1 as D (6 bases). This CDR3 has 13 residues. In germline, CDR1 is MNHNY, CDR2 SVGAGI (reference sequence). Between the trimmed V and J ends, which lost 4 bases and 4 bases, there was a span of 10 bases. This CDR3 is CASSLGHGTEAFF. The DNA for the CDR3 is TGTGCCAGCAGTTTGGGACACGGCACTGAAGCTTTCTTT.

Only a few counts were recorded for this clonotype. V is TRBV7-8 and J is TRBJ2-1, with D perhaps matching TRBD1 or TRBD2 (5 bases each). The CDR3 runs to 16 residues. CDR1 and CDR2 (germline): SGHVS, FQNEAQ. V lost 0 bases, J lost 11 bases, and 20 bases lay in between. The CDR3 region has the DNA TGTGCCAGCAGCTTAGCTCCTAGGGACCTTGATTTGAAGCAGTTCTTC. Translation gives CASSLAPRDLDLKQFF.

This chain links TRBV5-5 with TRBJ2-3; the match to TRBD2 covers 8 bases. The CDR3 length is 19 residues. J was trimmed by 0 bases and V by 0 bases; bases with no gene match: 12. The germline gives CDR1 SGHKS, CDR2 YYEKEE (reference sequence). The CDR3: CASSLGRGGGTSSTDTQYF. For the CDR3, the DNA is TGTGCCAGCAGCTTGGGTCGGGGCGGGGGGACCTCTAGCACAGATACGCAGTATTTT.

CDR3 in amino acids: CASSLTNNYGYTF. Written as DNA, the CDR3 is TGTGCCAGCAGCCTGACAAATAACTATGGCTACACCTTC. This chain links TRBV12-3 or TRBV12-4 with TRBJ1-2, with D uncertain. This CDR3 has 13 residues. V lost 6 bases to trimming and J lost 1 base, with 9 bases between them.

This clonotype was detected a few times. The chain combines TRBV5-1 with TRBJ2-1, with unresolved D. V gave up 4 bases and J gave up 6 bases, with 17 bases separating them. The CDR3 is 15 amino acids. Per germline, CDR1 SGHRS and CDR2 YFSETQ. The CDR3 protein is CASSEDSPNSNEQFF. The CDR3 nucleotides are TGCGCCAGCAGCGAGGATTCTCCGAACAGCAATGAGCAGTTCTTC. Using reference TRBV5-1 and TRBJ2-1 for the parts outside the CDR3, the full variable domain is KAGVTQTPRYLIKTRGQQVTLSCSPISGHRSVSWYQQTPGQGLQFLFEYFSETQRNKGNFPGRFSGRQFSNSRSEMNVSTLELGDSALYLCASSEDSPNSNEQFFGPGTRLTVL.

The rearrangement uses TRBV28 and TRBJ2-7, with TRBD1 as a possible D gene (6 bases). V was pared by 1 base and J by 0 bases, with 13 bases between. The CDR3 totals 16 residues. CDR1 and CDR2 from the germline V gene are MDHEN and SYDVKM. CDR3 sequence: CASSLSQGLFSYEQYF. The CDR3 DNA sequence: TGTGCCAGCAGTTTATCCCAGGGGCTATTCTCCTACGAGCAGTACTTC.

This clonotype is a singleton in its sample. CDR3 region: CASSSSEDSNQPQHF. The CDR3, as DNA: TGTGCCAGCAGCTCTTCAGAGGATAGCAATCAGCCCCAGCATTTT. The V gene is TRBV7-8, the J gene TRBJ1-5, with D hard to call. V was trimmed by 4 bases and J by 0 bases, leaving 10 bases between them. From germline, CDR1 is SGHVS and CDR2 FQNEAQ. There are 15 residues in the CDR3. Full variable domain (rest looked up from reference TRBV7-8 and TRBJ1-5): GAGVSQSPRYKVAKRGQDVALRCDPISGHVSLFWYQQALGQGPEFLTYFQNEAQLDKSGLPSDRFFAERPEGSVSTLKIQRTQQEDSAVYLCASSSSEDSNQPQHFGDGTRLSIL.